This T cell receptor (beta chain) was profiled in a study of blood T cell repertoires in COVID-19. Study overall: Material from acute and convalescent COVID-19 was sourced from the United States, Italy and Spain. Sources were T cells, B-cell-depleted T cells, or PBMCs; the material itself was cDNA or gDNA.

In the original processing: Reference gene primer amplification gave nucleated cell count estimates. This table comes from immunoSEQ multiplex PCR, and its TCRdb copy is limited to in-frame clones, with some not included. For V, J and clone size, that table is used; D and trimming come from the DNA. The data show under 200,000 clones, approximately 90% seen once. Germline V CDR1 and CDR2: LGHNA, YNFKEQ. The CDR3 has 16 amino acids. Trimming left V 1 base short and J 2 bases short, with 12 bases between. Seattle enrolled patients during active infection and tracked them longitudinally. Sequencing was done on a sample of peripheral blood. The sequence was obtained from a woman aged 70-85 years with COVID-19, enrolled during active disease. The chain has TRBV4-2 and TRBJ1-3; perhaps TRBD1 as D (5 bases). The CDR3 bases are TGTGCCAGCAGCCAAGTATCTGGGGCGGCTGGAAACACCATATATTTT. Protein sequence: CASSQVSGAAGNTIYF.